This TCR beta chain was sequenced during a study of blood T cell repertoires in COVID-19. Study information: COVID-19 samples from acute and convalescent phases originated in the United States, Italy and Spain.

In the study's own analysis: How many nucleated cells were present was estimated from reference gene primer amplification. TCRdb keeps only in-frame clones here, not all; method: immunoSEQ multiplex PCR. That table furnishes V, J and clone size, whereas the DNA furnished D and trimming. The data show over 200,000 clones, nearly 90% seen once. CDR3 length: 15 residues. Germline V lookup: CDR1 SGHAT, CDR2 FQNNGV. Germline trimming cut 5 bases from V and 4 bases from J; bases unmatched to any gene: 7. The chain couples TRBV11-2 to TRBJ2-2; 7 bases line up with TRBD1. The sequence derives from a young woman with acute or convalescent COVID-19. What was sequenced was peripheral blood. In DNA, the CDR3 is TGTGCCAGCAGCCTCTACAGGGGAAGCACCGGGGAGCTGTTTTTT. This translates into CASSLYRGSTGELFF.